The clone carrying this T cell receptor beta chain has more than one count but fewer than ten. This specimen belongs to a study of blood T cell repertoires in COVID-19. TCRdb's table, derived via immunoSEQ multiplex PCR, lists solely in-frame clones and lacks some. Among about 230,000 clones listed, around 90% were seen once. Trimming pared 1 base from V and 0 bases from J, leaving 3 bases between. Germline V lookup: CDR1 GTSNPN, CDR2 SVGIG (reference sequence). This CDR3 comprises 13 residues. Sequencing was performed on peripheral blood. This TCR was sampled from a man aged 30 to 39 with COVID-19, enrolled during active disease. This chain joins TRBV30 and TRBJ2-2; D gene ambiguous. In DNA form, the CDR3 reads TGTGCCTGGAGTGGGCCGAACACCGGGGAGCTGTTTTTT. Encoded protein: CAWSGPNTGELFF.